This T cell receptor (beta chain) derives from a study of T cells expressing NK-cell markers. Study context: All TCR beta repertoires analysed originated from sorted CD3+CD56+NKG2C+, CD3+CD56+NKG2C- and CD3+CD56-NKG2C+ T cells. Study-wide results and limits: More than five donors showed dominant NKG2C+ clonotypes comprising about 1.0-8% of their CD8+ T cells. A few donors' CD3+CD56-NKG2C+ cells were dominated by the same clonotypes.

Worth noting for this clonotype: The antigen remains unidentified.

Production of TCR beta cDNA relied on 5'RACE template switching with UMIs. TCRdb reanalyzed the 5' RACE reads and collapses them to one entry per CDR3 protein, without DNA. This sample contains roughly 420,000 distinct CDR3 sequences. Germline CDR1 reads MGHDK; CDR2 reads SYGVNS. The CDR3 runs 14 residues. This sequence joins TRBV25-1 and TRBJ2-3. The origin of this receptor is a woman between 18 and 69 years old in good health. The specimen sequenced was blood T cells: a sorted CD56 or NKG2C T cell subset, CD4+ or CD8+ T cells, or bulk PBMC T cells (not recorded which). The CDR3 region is CASSDPGDADTQYF.